What follows describes a single T cell receptor (beta chain). What it binds is not known. The record originates from a study of cytomegalovirus exposure and HLA in healthy donors. Regarding the study as a whole: Most TCR beta V segments were productive about 90% or about 30% of the time in an earlier analysis.

PCR involved 60 Vbeta and 13 Jbeta primers. The data were produced by immunoSEQ multiplex PCR, yet TCRdb's version contains in-frame clones alone and is incomplete. The table lists fewer than 250,000 clones, over 60% of them singletons, with approximately 2.1% in the top ten. J gave up 0 bases and V 2 bases, and 8 bases lay outside the gene matches. Germline loops: CDR1 MDHEN, CDR2 SYDVKM. This CDR3 is 17 amino acids long. The source of this sequence is a young woman in good health and CMV-seropositive. The specimen sequenced was PBMCs. The V call is TRBV28, the J call TRBJ2-7; 9 nucleotides align to TRBD2. The CDR3 coding sequence is TGTGCCAGCAGTTTACCCGGACTAGCGCGTTACTCCTACGAGCAGTACTTC. Its protein is CASSLPGLARYSYEQYF.